The 15 T cell receptor beta chains given below trace back to one sample, sequenced in a study of siplizumab effects on memory and regulatory T cells. The antigens these receptors bind are not known. Researchers cocultured the mixed lymphocyte reaction cells at 37°C for 6 days. Here immunoSEQ multiplex PCR was the method, and the copy in TCRdb shows in-frame clones only, minus some. This sample has 20,000 or so clones; about 45% occur once, and the top ten carry about 6%. The source material was CFSE-low (dividing) CD4+ T cells sorted from an allogeneic mixed lymphocyte reaction. The receptors originated from a human donor in good health; the cells came from an allogeneic mixed lymphocyte reaction. Some clones in this sample may be carry-over from other donors' samples.

This chain uses TRBV19 with TRBJ2-5; D unclear. Gene TRBJ2-7 matches the end of the DNA better, so the J call may be wrong. The germline V gene encodes CDR1 LNHDA and CDR2 SQIVND (reference sequence). The CDR3 is 14 amino acids. The CDR3 DNA follows: TGTGCCAGTAGTATGGGAATCAGGTACTACGAGCAGTACTTC. Amino acid sequence: CASSMGIRYYEQYF.

This clone has more than one count but fewer than ten. CDR3 nucleotide sequence: TGTGCCAGCAGTTCCGCAGGGGGGAACTATGGCTACACCTTC. Protein sequence: CASSSAGGNYGYTF. This chain connects TRBV6-5 to TRBJ1-2; TRBD1 agrees at 7 bases. Germline values: CDR1 MNHEY, CDR2 SVGAGI. There are 14 residues in the CDR3. Unmatched junction bases numbered 4, after V lost 4 bases and J lost 2 bases.

By share, this clone ranks as medium-sized. J is TRBJ1-1 and V is TRBV2; possibly TRBD1 for D (6 bases). Trimming cost V 6 bases and J 5 bases, with 7 bases left between them. From germline, CDR1 is SNHLY and CDR2 FYNNEI. The CDR3 runs to 11 residues. The DNA for the CDR3 is TGTGCCAGCAGCACAGGGACTGAAGCTTTCTTT. It encodes CASSTGTEAFF.

V usage is TRBV28 and J usage is TRBJ1-4, with 9 nucleotides matching TRBD1. The CDR3 loop spans 15 amino acids. The V gene's germline CDR1 is MDHEN and CDR2 SYDVKM. V was clipped by 5 bases and J by 5 bases; unmatched bases: 6. In DNA, the CDR3 is TGTGCCAGCAGTGTTGGGGGGACAGGGAATGAAAAACTGTTTTTT. It codes for CASSVGGTGNEKLFF.

The sample holds a few counts of this clone. This chain links TRBV27 with TRBJ2-5; 9 bases agree with TRBD2. Trimming at V came to 10 bases and at J to 6 bases, leaving 9 bases not matched to a gene. Germline V CDR1 and CDR2: MNHEY, SMNVEV (reference sequence). The CDR3 totals 13 residues. The CDR3 here is CATQLAGLKTQYF. CDR3 sequence (DNA): TGTGCCACCCAACTAGCGGGCCTGAAGACCCAGTACTTC.

There are a few counts of this clone. This sequence joins TRBV11-2 and TRBJ1-3, with D perhaps TRBD1 (6 bases). Germline CDR1 is SGHAT and CDR2 is FQNNGV. V lost 3 bases and J lost 4, with 13 bases in between. The CDR3 spans 15 residues. The DNA for the CDR3 is TGTGCCAGCAGCTTTCAGGGGAACTTGGGAAACACCATATATTTT. Amino acids: CASSFQGNLGNTIYF.

This clone appeared a few times. The CDR3 sequence is CASSVGTSGIGDTQYF. The CDR3 DNA is TGTGCCAGCAGCGTAGGGACTAGCGGGATTGGAGATACGCAGTATTTT. V is TRBV9 and J is TRBJ2-3, with 12 bases matching TRBD2. The CDR3 has 16 amino acids. V gave up 0 bases and J gave up 5 bases; unmatched junction bases: 4. The germline V gene encodes CDR1 SGDLS and CDR2 YYNGEE.

DNA of the CDR3: TGTGCCAGTAGTCCCCGCGGTTACACTGAAGCTTTCTTT. It encodes CASSPRGYTEAFF. The chain employs TRBV19 and TRBJ1-1; D remains unclear. The germline CDR1 and CDR2 sequences are LNHDA and SQIVND (reference sequence). V lost 5 bases to trimming and J lost 3 bases, with 10 bases between them. The CDR3 spans 13 residues.

Sample share makes this clone medium-sized. The rearrangement joins TRBV29-1 to TRBJ2-7; D is possibly TRBD1 (6 bases). The CDR3 runs 14 residues. Between the trimmed V and J ends, which lost 1 base and 2 bases, there was a span of 12 bases. The germline V gene has CDR1 SQVTM and CDR2 ANQGSEA. The CDR3 DNA is TGCAGCGTTGAAGTACAGGGTGGAACCTACGAGCAGTACTTC. Encoded protein: CSVEVQGGTYEQYF.

This rearrangement joins TRBV11-1 to TRBJ2-1; TRBD1 aligns across 7 bases. This CDR3 is 14 amino acids long. With V trimmed by 0 bases and J by 10 bases, 6 bases remained unmatched. Germline values: CDR1 SGHAT, CDR2 FQDESV (reference sequence). CDR3 nucleotides: TGTGCCAGCAGCTTAGCTGGGACAGTAAGCGAGCAGTTCTTC. This gives the protein CASSLAGTVSEQFF.

In its sample, this clone is medium-sized. The chain uses TRBV6-1 and TRBJ2-2; weak D call: TRBD1 (7 bases). The CDR3 has 15 amino acids. Trimming removed 6 bases from V and 7 bases from J, with 18 bases in between. Looked up from germline, CDR1 is MNHNS and CDR2 is SASEGT. Written as DNA, the CDR3 is TGTGCCAGCAGGTTGACAGGGACTGTAGGCGGGGAGCTGTTTTTT. Translated, it gives CASRLTGTVGGELFF.

The chain combines TRBV7-2 with TRBJ2-5; 9 bases are shared with TRBD1. This CDR3 region has 15 residues. Trimming at V came to 4 bases and at J to 4 bases, leaving 7 bases not matched to a gene. The germline CDR1 and CDR2 sequences are SGHTA and FQGNSA. The CDR3 region has the DNA TGTGCCAGCAGCTACCTAGGGACAGGGATAGAGACCCAGTACTTC. Its protein product is CASSYLGTGIETQYF. Supplemented by reference TRBV7-2 and TRBJ2-5, the full variable domain reads GAGVSQSPSNKVTEKGKDVELRCDPISGHTALYWYRQSLGQGLEFLIYFQGNSAPDKSGLPSDRFSAERTGGSVSTLTIQRTQQEDSAVYLCASSYLGTGIETQYFGPGTRLLVL.

This clone was detected only a few times. The CDR3 coding sequence is TGTGCCAGCAGCACACAGGATGCAGGGGCCCAGTACTTC. Amino acid sequence: CASSTQDAGAQYF. This chain connects TRBV11-3 to TRBJ2-5, with D possibly TRBD1 on 6 matching bases. The CDR3 is 13 amino acids. The V gene's germline CDR1 is SGHNT and CDR2 YENEEA. Trimming shortened V by 5 bases and J by 9 bases, and 16 bases separated the two germline ends.

This clone was seen more than once but under ten times. J is TRBJ1-2 and V is TRBV18; D may be TRBD1 (5 bases). CDR1 is KGHSH and CDR2 is LQKENI in the germline V gene. Trimming shortened V by 2 bases and J by 4 bases, and 17 bases separated the two germline ends. This CDR3 region has 16 residues. The CDR3 loop is CASSPIGGASIYGYTF. CDR3 DNA sequence: TGTGCCAGCTCACCAATAGGAGGGGCGAGTATCTATGGCTACACCTTC.

The V and J genes are TRBV10-3 and TRBJ2-1; D not certain. Looked up from germline, CDR1 is ENHRY and CDR2 is SYGVKD. V was clipped by 7 bases and J by 1 base, with 11 bases between them. The CDR3 extends over 14 amino acids. In DNA form, the CDR3 reads TGTGCCATCAAGGATACCGTTTCCTACAATGAGCAGTTCTTC. Its translation: CAIKDTVSYNEQFF.